A single sample gave rise to the 30 T cell receptor beta chains below, sequenced in a study of blood T cell repertoires in COVID-19. The table came from immunoSEQ multiplex PCR; TCRdb's copy has only in-frame clones and leaves some out. Of hundreds of thousands of clones listed, over 75% were seen once; the top ten hold 9.5%. Sequenced sample: PBMCs or T cells enriched from blood (not recorded which). The receptor set was obtained from a woman between 40 and 55 years old who had recovered from COVID-19.

The chain carries TRBV10-1 and TRBJ2-5, with a weak D call TRBD2 (6 bases). This CDR3 comprises 14 residues. Trimming took 7 bases from V and 4 from J, leaving 16 bases between them. Germline V lookup: CDR1 WNHNN, CDR2 SYGVQD (reference sequence). The CDR3 DNA reads as TGCGCCAGCAACTTTCAGGGAGGAGGAGAGACCCAGTACTTC. Amino acid sequence: CASNFQGGGETQYF.

V and J are TRBV6-5 and TRBJ2-7; a weak D match, TRBD1 (5 bases). This CDR3 spans 15 amino acids. Germline V gene data show CDR1 as MNHEY and CDR2 as SVGAGI. Between the trimmed V and J ends, which lost 6 bases and 0 bases, there was a span of 15 bases. The CDR3 loop reads CASRPRALPSYEQYF. As DNA, the CDR3 is TGTGCCAGCAGGCCCAGGGCTCTCCCCTCCTACGAGCAGTACTTC.

CDR3 in DNA: TGTGCCTGGAGCTTAGACAGGGCCAATCAGCCCCAGCATTTT. Encoded protein: CAWSLDRANQPQHF. This sequence joins TRBV30 and TRBJ1-5; TRBD1 matches at 7 bases. Germline-derived CDR1 and CDR2 are GTSNPN and SVGIG (reference sequence). This CDR3 has 14 residues. V shed 3 bases and J 3 bases; nucleotides not matched to a gene: 5.

This chain joins TRBV29-1 and TRBJ1-1; 10 bases agree with TRBD1. J was trimmed by 3 bases and V by 6 bases; bases with no gene match: 4. Germline CDR1 SQVTM, CDR2 ANQGSEA. CDR3 size: 13 residues. CDR3 amino acids: CSVRTGGDTEAFF. CDR3 in DNA: TGCAGCGTAAGGACAGGGGGGGACACTGAAGCTTTCTTT. Full variable domain (outside the CDR3, taken from reference TRBV29-1 and TRBJ1-1): SAVISQKPSRDICQRGTSLTIQCQVDSQVTMMFWYRQQPGQSLTLIATANQGSEATYESGFVIDKFPISRPNLTFSTLTVSNMSPEDSSIYLCSVRTGGDTEAFFGQGTRLTVV.

The gene calls are TRBV7-3 and TRBJ2-1; 15 nucleotides match TRBD2. The CDR3 has 14 residues. The germline V gene has CDR1 SGHTA and CDR2 FQGTGA. Trimming took 5 bases from V and 12 from J; bases not matched to a gene: 5. CDR3 nucleotide sequence: TGTGCCAGCAGCCCGGGACTAGCGGGAGGTAGGCAGTTCTTC. Its translation is CASSPGLAGGRQFF.

The chain's CDR3 is CASSLGQGASQPQHF. CDR3 DNA: TGTGCCAGCAGTTTAGGACAGGGGGCGAGCCAGCCCCAGCATTTT. The V gene is TRBV28, the J gene TRBJ1-5, with 11 bases aligning to TRBD1. V dropped 2 bases and J dropped 7; count of bases not matched to a gene: 4. The CDR3 runs to 15 residues. Germline CDR1 is MDHEN and CDR2 is SYDVKM. Drawing the rest from reference TRBV28 and TRBJ1-5, the complete variable domain is DVKVTQSSRYLVKRTGEKVFLECVQDMDHENMFWYRQDPGLGLRLIYFSYDVKMKEKGDIPEGYSVSREKKERFSLILESASTNQTSMYLCASSLGQGASQPQHFGDGTRLSIL.

The J gene is TRBJ2-3, the V gene TRBV2, with 7 bases identical to TRBD1. Unmatched junction bases numbered 8, after V lost 5 bases and J lost 3 bases. The CDR3 sequence is 15 residues long. From germline, CDR1 is SNHLY and CDR2 FYNNEI. CDR3 amino acids: CASSPGTAPTDTQYF. Here the CDR3 DNA reads TGTGCCAGCAGTCCCGGGACAGCCCCTACAGATACGCAGTATTTT.

The V and J genes are TRBV18 and TRBJ2-1, with TRBD2 identical over 11 bases. V shed 3 bases, J shed 6 bases, and the junction held 4 bases outside the gene matches. This CDR3 has 15 residues. Germline assignment: CDR1 KGHSH and CDR2 LQKENI. CDR3 bases: TGTGCCAGCTCACCTACTAGCGGGAGAGGCAATGAGCAGTTCTTC. Protein sequence: CASSPTSGRGNEQFF.

A remark on this clone: The same CDR3 is also encoded by other DNA sequences in this sample. This chain joins TRBV24-1 and TRBJ1-2, with TRBD1 matching 9 bases. The germline V gene encodes CDR1 KGHDR and CDR2 SFDVKD. This CDR3 spans 14 amino acids. Trimming cost V 4 bases and J 4 bases; bases outside gene matches: 3. The CDR3 protein is CATSDLGQGYGYTF. DNA of the CDR3: TGTGCCACCAGTGACCTGGGACAGGGCTATGGCTACACCTTC.

The genes are TRBV4-3 and TRBJ1-1; D gene ambiguous. There are 13 residues in the CDR3. The germline V and J ends were trimmed by 4 bases and 4 bases, with 10 bases remaining between them. The germline gives CDR1 LGHNA, CDR2 YSLEER. CDR3 in DNA: TGCGCCAGCAGCCGAGTTGGTCTCACTGAAGCTTTCTTT. Translated: CASSRVGLTEAFF.

V gene TRBV9 combines with J gene TRBJ2-1; TRBD2 matches 10 bases. The junction had 2 bases not matched to a gene; V was cut back by 0 bases and J by 5 bases. Germline V gene lookup returns CDR1 SGDLS and CDR2 YYNGEE. The CDR3 consists of 15 residues. DNA of the CDR3: TGTGCCAGCAGCGTAGGAAGCGGGAGGGACAATGAGCAGTTCTTC. Amino acids: CASSVGSGRDNEQFF.

The rearrangement joins TRBV24-1 to TRBJ1-2; 7 nucleotides match TRBD1. The germline V gene encodes CDR1 KGHDR and CDR2 SFDVKD. The CDR3 runs 14 residues. Germline trimming cut 3 bases from V and 2 bases from J; bases unmatched to any gene: 2. The CDR3 sequence is CATSDDRENYGYTF. The CDR3 DNA reads TGTGCCACCAGTGATGACAGGGAGAACTATGGCTACACCTTC.

The rearrangement links TRBV24-1 to TRBJ2-4; the match to TRBD1 covers 11 bases. There are 17 residues in the CDR3. The junction had 3 bases not matched to a gene; V was cut back by 3 bases and J by 0 bases. CDR1 is KGHDR and CDR2 is SFDVKD in the germline V gene. CDR3: CATSDGQGALAKNIQYF. DNA for the CDR3: TGTGCCACCAGTGATGGACAGGGGGCTCTAGCCAAAAACATTCAGTACTTC.

The V call is TRBV7-2, the J call TRBJ1-6; no definite D call. The V end lost 2 bases, the J end lost 2 bases, and 7 bases lay between the germline ends. From germline, CDR1 is SGHTA and CDR2 FQGNSA. The length of the CDR3 is 15 residues. The CDR3 sequence is CASSLRGAYNSPLHF. DNA for the CDR3: TGTGCCAGCAGCTTACGCGGGGCCTATAATTCACCCCTCCACTTT. Variable domain in full (rest from reference TRBV7-2 and TRBJ1-6): GAGVSQSPSNKVTEKGKDVELRCDPISGHTALYWYRQSLGQGLEFLIYFQGNSAPDKSGLPSDRFSAERTGGSVSTLTIQRTQQEDSAVYLCASSLRGAYNSPLHFGNGTRLTVT.

This chain joins TRBV19 and TRBJ1-5; 10 bases line up with TRBD1. With 4 bases clipped from V and 5 bases from J, the junction kept 5 bases outside the gene matches. The germline V gene has CDR1 LNHDA and CDR2 SQIVND (reference sequence). This CDR3 is 15 amino acids long. Written as DNA, the CDR3 is TGTGCCAGTAGTACGTCGACAGGGGGCCATCAGCCCCAGCATTTT. Translation gives CASSTSTGGHQPQHF.

The chain recombines TRBV2 with TRBJ1-5; D is undetermined. The CDR3 runs 12 residues. Trimming removed 4 bases at V and 7 bases at J, with 8 bases between. Germline values: CDR1 SNHLY, CDR2 FYNNEI. The CDR3 sequence is CASSVEKQPQHF. DNA for the CDR3: TGTGCCAGCAGTGTAGAGAAACAGCCCCAGCATTTT.

This clone is a singleton in its sample. J is TRBJ1-5 and V is TRBV2; TRBD1 might be the D (5 bases). Germline CDR1 and CDR2: SNHLY and FYNNEI. V lost 7 bases and J 0 bases, leaving 22 bases between the germline ends. The CDR3 sequence is 18 residues long. CDR3 sequence: CASTPGGLGGYSNQPQHF. The CDR3 DNA follows: TGTGCCAGCACCCCCGGCGGGTTGGGGGGGTATAGCAATCAGCCCCAGCATTTT.

The rearrangement links TRBV27 to TRBJ2-3; 11 bases match TRBD2. The V segment lost 1 base and the J segment 5 bases; nucleotides outside the gene matches: 11. This CDR3 is built from 18 residues. The germline V gene encodes CDR1 MNHEY and CDR2 SMNVEV (reference sequence). The CDR3 loop is CASSLLVLAGGLVDTQYF. DNA of the CDR3: TGTGCCAGCAGTTTATTGGTCTTAGCGGGGGGGCTTGTAGATACGCAGTATTTT.

This chain connects TRBV18 to TRBJ2-7, with 8 bases matching TRBD1. Germline CDR1 and CDR2: KGHSH and LQKENI. The CDR3 spans 14 residues. The J segment lost 3 bases and the V segment lost 3 bases, leaving 4 bases of the junction unmatched. This CDR3 is CASSPDRDFYEQYF. In DNA, the CDR3 is TGTGCCAGCTCACCGGACAGGGATTTCTACGAGCAGTACTTC.

This clone came up a few times. This sequence joins TRBV7-2 and TRBJ1-2; the D is unclear. Germline values: CDR1 SGHTA, CDR2 FQGNSA. The CDR3 is 14 amino acids. The V end lost 1 base, the J end lost 4 bases, and 10 bases lay between the germline ends. CDR3 sequence reads: CASSLEQFIYGYTF. The CDR3 coding sequence is TGTGCCAGCAGCTTAGAACAGTTCATCTATGGCTACACCTTC.

The chain recombines TRBV6-2 or TRBV6-3 with TRBJ1-2; D not certain. The V gene's germline CDR1 is MNHEY and CDR2 SVGEGT. The V and J ends lost 5 bases and 8 bases respectively, with 21 bases between them. This CDR3 region has 15 residues. Written as DNA, the CDR3 is TGTGCCAGCAGTCCCCGGGGTGGGGAACCCAAAGGCTACACCTTC. Translating it yields CASSPRGGEPKGYTF.

This rearrangement joins TRBV6-2 or TRBV6-3 to TRBJ2-1; TRBD2 agrees at 10 bases. This CDR3 region has 17 residues. The trim removed 5 bases at V and 1 base at J, leaving 8 bases unmatched. Germline V gene sequence: CDR1 MNHEY, CDR2 SVGEGT. This chain's CDR3 is CASSPWTSGKSYNEQFF. The DNA of the CDR3 is TGTGCCAGCAGTCCCTGGACTAGCGGAAAATCCTACAATGAGCAGTTCTTC.

This chain links TRBV7-9 with TRBJ2-5, with D unresolved. Germline V CDR1 and CDR2: SEHNR, FQNEAQ (reference sequence). With 6 bases removed from V and 1 base from J, the gap between germline ends came to 12 bases. CDR3 length equals 14 residues. CDR3: CASRSLGGQETQYF. CDR3 in DNA: TGTGCCAGCAGATCCCTCGGCGGCCAAGAGACCCAGTACTTC.

The V gene is TRBV23-1, the J gene TRBJ2-7; TRBD1 agrees at 8 bases. TRBV23-1 is designated an ORF whose function remains uncertain. The CDR3 is made up of 16 amino acids. J lost 5 bases, V lost 1 base, and 10 bases had no gene match. CDR3 coding DNA: TGCGCCAGCAGTCAATGGGTAGGACAGGGTCCCCACGAGCAGTACTTC. It codes for CASSQWVGQGPHEQYF.

This clone was detected only once. The chain couples TRBV29-1 to TRBJ1-2, with D unclear. This CDR3 spans 13 amino acids. V was shortened by 7 bases and J by 2 bases, with 14 bases between the two germline ends. CDR1 and CDR2 from the germline V gene are SQVTM and ANQGSEA. CDR3 in DNA: TGCAGCGCTCCCCCTGAGGGCAACTATGGCTACACCTTC. It is translated as CSAPPEGNYGYTF.

This clone was detected a few times. The chain has TRBV21-1 and TRBJ2-7; TRBD1, the table's D call, was not compared with the DNA. TRBV21-1 is flagged as a pseudogene. The CDR3 is 14 residues long. The CDR3 spells CASSKSPGRHEQYF. The CDR3 nucleotides are TGTGCCAGCAGCAAAAGCCCAGGGCGGCACGAGCAGTACTTC.

V and J are TRBV4-3 and TRBJ2-2, with 7 bases lining up with TRBD2. Trimming took 4 bases from V and 0 from J; bases not matched to a gene: 5. The CDR3 spans 16 residues. Germline CDR1 is LGHNA and CDR2 is YSLEER. The CDR3 DNA follows: TGCGCCAGCAGCCTAGCGGGCAAACCGAACACCGGGGAGCTGTTTTTT. This sequence encodes CASSLAGKPNTGELFF.

The CDR3 loop is CASSQGLAGSTDTQYF. DNA of the CDR3: TGCGCCAGCAGCCAAGGCCTAGCGGGATCAACAGATACGCAGTATTTT. The chain combines TRBV4-3 with TRBJ2-3; TRBD2 aligns across 9 bases. V dropped 1 base and J dropped 3; count of bases not matched to a gene: 5. CDR3 size: 16 residues. Per germline, CDR1 LGHNA and CDR2 YSLEER.

The chain employs TRBV5-1 and TRBJ2-7; D might be TRBD2 (6 bases). The germline V and J ends were trimmed by 3 bases and 2 bases, with 18 bases remaining between them. The CDR3 is 16 amino acids. The germline CDR1 and CDR2 sequences are SGHRS and YFSETQ. The CDR3 sequence: CASSSARGGVTYEQYF. As DNA, the CDR3 is TGCGCCAGCAGCTCGGCTCGGGGCGGGGTTACCTACGAGCAGTACTTC.

With regard to this clone: In the same sample, other DNA sequences code for this CDR3. This chain links TRBV11-2 with TRBJ1-2; D may be TRBD1 (6 bases). Trimming took 0 bases from V and 4 from J, leaving 9 bases between them. Germline CDR1 is SGHAT and CDR2 is FQNNGV. The CDR3 has 14 residues. Here the CDR3 reads CASSLDRGSYGYTF. The CDR3 nucleotides read TGTGCCAGCAGCTTAGACAGGGGCTCCTATGGCTACACCTTC.